The T cell receptor beta chain under discussion was sequenced for a study of blood T cell repertoires in COVID-19. On the study more broadly: Samples taken during acute and convalescent COVID-19 were collected in the United States, Italy and Spain. Sources were T cells, B-cell-depleted T cells, or PBMCs; the material itself was cDNA or gDNA.

Data came from immunoSEQ multiplex PCR; TCRdb stores just in-frame clones and leaves some out. The sample consists of fewer than 85,000 clones, more than 75% of them appearing once. After removal of 0 bases from V and 1 base from J, the junction contained 3 bases not matched to a gene. The V gene's germline CDR1 is MNHEY and CDR2 SVGAGI. The CDR3 covers 16 residues. This sequence originates from a woman older than 75 with active or convalescent COVID-19. What was sequenced was peripheral blood. This rearrangement joins TRBV6-5 to TRBJ1-3; 7 nucleotides line up with TRBD1. The CDR3 DNA sequence: TGTGCCAGCAGTTACTCCGCGGACAGGTCTGGAAACACCATATATTTT. It translates to CASSYSADRSGNTIYF.